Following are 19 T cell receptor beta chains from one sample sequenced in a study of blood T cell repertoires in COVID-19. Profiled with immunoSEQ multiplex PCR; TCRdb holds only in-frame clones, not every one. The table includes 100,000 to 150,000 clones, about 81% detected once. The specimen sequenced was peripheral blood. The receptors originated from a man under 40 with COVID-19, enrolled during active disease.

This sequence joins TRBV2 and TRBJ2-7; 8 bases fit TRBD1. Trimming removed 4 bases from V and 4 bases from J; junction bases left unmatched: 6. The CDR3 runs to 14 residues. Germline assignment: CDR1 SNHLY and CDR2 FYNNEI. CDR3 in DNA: TGTGCCAGCAGTGTAGCACAGGGGGGATACGAGCAGTACTTC. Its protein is CASSVAQGGYEQYF.

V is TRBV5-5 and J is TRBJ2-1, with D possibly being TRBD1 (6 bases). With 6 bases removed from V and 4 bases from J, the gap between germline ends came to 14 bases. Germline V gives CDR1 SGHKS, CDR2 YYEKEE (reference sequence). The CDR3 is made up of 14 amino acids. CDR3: CASTSHTGYNEQFF. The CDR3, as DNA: TGTGCCAGCACATCGCATACAGGGTACAATGAGCAGTTCTTC.

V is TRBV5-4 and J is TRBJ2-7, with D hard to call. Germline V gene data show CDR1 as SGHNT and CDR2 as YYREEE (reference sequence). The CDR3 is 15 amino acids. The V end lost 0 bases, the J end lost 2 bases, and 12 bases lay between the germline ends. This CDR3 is CASSLGAYRTYEQYF. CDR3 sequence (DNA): TGTGCCAGCAGCTTGGGGGCTTATCGGACCTACGAGCAGTACTTC.

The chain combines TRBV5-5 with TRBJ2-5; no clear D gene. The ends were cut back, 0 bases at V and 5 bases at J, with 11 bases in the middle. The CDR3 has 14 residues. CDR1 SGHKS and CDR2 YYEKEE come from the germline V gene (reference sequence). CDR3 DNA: TGTGCCAGCAGCTTGGTCCCGGGTTGGGAGACCCAGTACTTC. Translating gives CASSLVPGWETQYF.

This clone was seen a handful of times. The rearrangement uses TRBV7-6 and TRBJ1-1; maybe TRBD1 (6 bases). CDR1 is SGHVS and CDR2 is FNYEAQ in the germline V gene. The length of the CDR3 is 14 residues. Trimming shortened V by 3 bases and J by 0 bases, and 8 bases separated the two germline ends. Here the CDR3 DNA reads TGTGCCAGCAGCTTTGGGACATTGAACACTGAAGCTTTCTTT. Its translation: CASSFGTLNTEAFF.

The CDR3 coding sequence is TGTGCCAGAAGATATGGGACAGGGGGAAACTACGAGCAGTACTTC. Encoded protein: CARRYGTGGNYEQYF. This chain joins TRBV5-3 and TRBJ2-7; 11 nucleotides align to TRBD1. TRBV5-3 is annotated as an ORF whose role is uncertain. The CDR3 totals 15 residues. V gave up 5 bases and J gave up 3 bases; unmatched junction bases: 7.

CDR3: CASMRREGTDTQYF. The CDR3 region has the DNA TGTGCCAGCATGCGGCGGGAGGGCACAGATACGCAGTATTTT. The chain uses TRBV2 and TRBJ2-3, with TRBD2 matching over 8 bases. In germline, CDR1 is SNHLY, CDR2 FYNNEI. This CDR3 comprises 14 residues. V was pared by 7 bases and J by 1 base, with 4 bases of the junction left unmatched.

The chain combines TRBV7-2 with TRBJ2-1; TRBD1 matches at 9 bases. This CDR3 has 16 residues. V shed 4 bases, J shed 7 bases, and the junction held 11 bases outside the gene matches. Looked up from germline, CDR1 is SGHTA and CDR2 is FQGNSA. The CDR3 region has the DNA TGTGCCAGCAGCTCCTCCCCGGACAGGGGACCGAATGAGCAGTTCTTC. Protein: CASSSSPDRGPNEQFF.

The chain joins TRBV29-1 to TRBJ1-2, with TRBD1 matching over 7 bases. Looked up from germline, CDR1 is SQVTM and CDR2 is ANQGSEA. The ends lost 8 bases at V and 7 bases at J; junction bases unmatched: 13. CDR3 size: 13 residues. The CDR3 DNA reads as TGCAGCCCATACATAGGGGGCGCCGGTGGCTACACCTTC. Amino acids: CSPYIGGAGGYTF. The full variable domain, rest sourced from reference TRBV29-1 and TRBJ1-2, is SAVISQKPSRDICQRGTSLTIQCQVDSQVTMMFWYRQQPGQSLTLIATANQGSEATYESGFVIDKFPISRPNLTFSTLTVSNMSPEDSSIYLCSPYIGGAGGYTFGSGTRLTVV.

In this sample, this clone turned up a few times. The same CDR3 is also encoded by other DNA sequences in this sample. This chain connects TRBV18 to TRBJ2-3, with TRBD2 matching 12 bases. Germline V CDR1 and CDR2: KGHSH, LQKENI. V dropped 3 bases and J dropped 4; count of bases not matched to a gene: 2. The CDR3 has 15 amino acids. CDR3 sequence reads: CASSPGLAGADTQYF. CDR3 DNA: TGTGCCAGCTCACCGGGACTAGCGGGCGCAGATACGCAGTATTTT.

For the CDR3, the DNA is TGTGCCAGCTCACCACGGGACAGGGCACACGAGCAGTACTTC. Encoded protein: CASSPRDRAHEQYF. The V call is TRBV18, the J call TRBJ2-7; 9 bases map to TRBD1. The CDR3 is made up of 14 amino acids. Trimming at V came to 1 base and at J to 5 bases, leaving 3 bases not matched to a gene. Per the germline V gene, CDR1 is KGHSH and CDR2 is LQKENI.

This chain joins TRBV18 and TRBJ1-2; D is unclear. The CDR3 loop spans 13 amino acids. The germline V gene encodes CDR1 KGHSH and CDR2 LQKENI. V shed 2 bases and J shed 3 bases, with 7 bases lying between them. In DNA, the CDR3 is TGTGCCAGCTCACCAGGAGAGCACTATGGCTACACCTTC. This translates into CASSPGEHYGYTF.

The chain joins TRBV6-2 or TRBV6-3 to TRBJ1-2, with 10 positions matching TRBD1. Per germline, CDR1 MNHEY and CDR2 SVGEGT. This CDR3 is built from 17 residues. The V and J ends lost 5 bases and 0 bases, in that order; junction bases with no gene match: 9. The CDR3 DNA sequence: TGTGCCAGCAGTGTAACCGGGACAGGGGAAGCTAACTATGGCTACACCTTC. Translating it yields CASSVTGTGEANYGYTF.

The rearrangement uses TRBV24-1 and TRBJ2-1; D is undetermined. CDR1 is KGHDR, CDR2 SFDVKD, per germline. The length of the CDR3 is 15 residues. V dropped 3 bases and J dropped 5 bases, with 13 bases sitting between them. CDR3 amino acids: CATSDPALSNNEQFF. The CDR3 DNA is TGTGCCACCAGTGATCCCGCCCTTAGCAACAATGAGCAGTTCTTC.

As DNA, the CDR3 is TGTGCCAGCAGCGCCTCCGGGACTCTCTACAATGAGCAGTTCTTC. This translates into CASSASGTLYNEQFF. The chain carries TRBV9 and TRBJ2-1; perhaps TRBD2 as D (6 bases). V lost 3 bases, J lost 3 bases, and 13 bases lay in between. From germline, CDR1 is SGDLS and CDR2 YYNGEE. The CDR3 has 15 amino acids.

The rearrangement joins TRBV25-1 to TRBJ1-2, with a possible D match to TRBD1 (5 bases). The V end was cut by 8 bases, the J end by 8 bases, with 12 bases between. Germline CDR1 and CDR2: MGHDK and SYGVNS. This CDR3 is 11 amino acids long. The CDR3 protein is CASRYGGGYTF. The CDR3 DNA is TGTGCCAGCCGGTACGGGGGGGGCTACACCTTC.

The CDR3 DNA follows: TGTGCCAGCAGTTTAAGCGGTCAGCATGGCTACACCTTC. It yields the protein CASSLSGQHGYTF. This chain connects TRBV12-3 or TRBV12-4 to TRBJ1-2; D is unclear. V was pared by 2 bases and J by 6 bases, with 10 bases between. The CDR3 has 13 residues.

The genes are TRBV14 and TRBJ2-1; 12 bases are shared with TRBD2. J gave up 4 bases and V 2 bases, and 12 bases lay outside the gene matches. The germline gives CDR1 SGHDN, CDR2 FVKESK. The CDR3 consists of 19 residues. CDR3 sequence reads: CASSQNLYPSGGAYNEQFF. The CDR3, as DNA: TGTGCCAGCAGCCAAAACCTTTACCCTAGCGGGGGGGCGTACAATGAGCAGTTCTTC. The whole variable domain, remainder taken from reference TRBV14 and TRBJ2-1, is EAGVTQFPSHSVIEKGQTVTLRCDPISGHDNLYWYRRVMGKEIKFLLHFVKESKQDESGMPNNRFLAERTGGTYSTLKVQPAELEDSGVYFCASSQNLYPSGGAYNEQFFGPGTRLTVL.

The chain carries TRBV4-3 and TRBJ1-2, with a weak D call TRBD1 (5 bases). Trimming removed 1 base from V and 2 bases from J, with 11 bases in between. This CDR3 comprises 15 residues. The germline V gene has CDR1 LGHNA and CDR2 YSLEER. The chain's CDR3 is CASSQGAGSNYGYTF. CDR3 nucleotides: TGCGCCAGCAGCCAAGGGGCAGGGTCGAACTATGGCTACACCTTC.